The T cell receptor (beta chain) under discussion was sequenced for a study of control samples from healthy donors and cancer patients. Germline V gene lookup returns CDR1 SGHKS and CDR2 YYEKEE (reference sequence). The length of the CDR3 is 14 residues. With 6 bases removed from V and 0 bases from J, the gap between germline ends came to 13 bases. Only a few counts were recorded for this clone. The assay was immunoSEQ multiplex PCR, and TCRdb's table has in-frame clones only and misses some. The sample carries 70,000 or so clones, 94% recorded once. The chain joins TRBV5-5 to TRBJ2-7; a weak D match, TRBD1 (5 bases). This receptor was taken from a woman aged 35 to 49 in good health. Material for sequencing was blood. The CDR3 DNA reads TGTGCCAGCACTCTGATAGGGGTCTCCTACGAGCAGTACTTC. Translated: CASTLIGVSYEQYF.